The clone carrying this TCR beta chain was observed a single time. Its antigen is as yet unknown. Trimming took off 6 bases at V and 7 bases at J, with 13 bases between the two ends. Germline V gene lookup returns CDR1 DFQATT and CDR2 SNEGSKA (reference sequence). This CDR3 has 11 residues. Everyone who donated was a healthy bone marrow donor. With 60 Vbeta and 13 Jbeta primers, the PCR was carried out. Assay used: immunoSEQ multiplex PCR; TCRdb lists only in-frame clones, some missing. The sample lists 100,000 or so clones; almost 70% were seen once. The sample comes from a study of cytomegalovirus exposure and HLA in healthy donors. Regarding the study as a whole: With later analysis, a missense DCLRE1C variant became linked to TCR beta V- and J-gene trimming. Cytomegalovirus-associated TCR beta chains were listed, numbering 150 to 200.

The receptor was isolated from a man under 40 in good health and CMV-seronegative. This chain connects TRBV20-1 to TRBJ2-7; D is possibly TRBD1 (6 bases). Material for sequencing was PBMCs. CDR3 bases: TGCAGTGCCACCTGGGGGCGGGAGCAGTACTTC. It encodes CSATWGREQYF.